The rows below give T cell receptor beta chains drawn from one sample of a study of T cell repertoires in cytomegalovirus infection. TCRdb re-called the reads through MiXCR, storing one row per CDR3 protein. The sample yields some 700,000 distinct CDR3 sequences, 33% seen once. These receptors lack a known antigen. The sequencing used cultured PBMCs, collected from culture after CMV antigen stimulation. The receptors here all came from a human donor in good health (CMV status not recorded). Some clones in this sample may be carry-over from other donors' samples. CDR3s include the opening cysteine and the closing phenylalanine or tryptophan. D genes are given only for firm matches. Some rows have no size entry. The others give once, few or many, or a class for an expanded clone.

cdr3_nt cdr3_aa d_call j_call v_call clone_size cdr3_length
TGTGCCATCAGGACAGGGTTGAACACTGAAGCTTTCTTT CAIRTGLNTEAFF TRBD1 TRBJ1-1 TRBV10-3 - 13
TGCAGTGCGGCCAGGGTAGATCAGCCCCAGCATTTT CSAARVDQPQHF - TRBJ1-5 TRBV20-1 few 12
TGTGCCAGCAGCTCCGGGCCAGGGAACTATGGCTACACCTTC CASSSGPGNYGYTF - TRBJ1-2 TRBV28 many 14
TGCGCCAGCAGCATTGGAAGGGCTAGGGGGAATAATGAGCAGTTCTTC CASSIGRARGNNEQFF - TRBJ2-1 TRBV4-1 - 16
TGTGCCAGCAGCTTAGCTAGGACAGGGAGCGGCACTGAAGCTTTCTTT CASSLARTGSGTEAFF TRBD1 TRBJ1-1 TRBV7-2 many 16
TGTGCCAGCAGCCCCCCATACCAAACAAACTATGGCTACACCTTC CASSPPYQTNYGYTF - TRBJ1-2 TRBV7-2 many 15
TGTGCCAGCAGTTACTCGTCGGGGCGAGGAAACACCATATATTTT CASSYSSGRGNTIYF - TRBJ1-3 TRBV6-6 - 15
TGTGCCAGCAGCCCGGATCAGCGTGTAGAGACCCAGTACTTC CASSPDQRVETQYF - TRBJ2-5 TRBV7-2 few 14
TGTGCCAGCTCACCAGTAGGACAGACCAATTCACCCCTCCACTTT CASSPVGQTNSPLHF - TRBJ1-6 TRBV18 few 15
TGCGCCAGCAGCCAAGGGGCTGGGGCATCCGGGGAGCTGTTTTTT CASSQGAGASGELFF - TRBJ2-2 TRBV4-3 - 15
TGCAGTGCTAGGGCCTCCGGGGACACCATATATTTT CSARASGDTIYF - TRBJ1-3 TRBV20-1 few 12
TGCAGTGCTAGAGCGGGAGGGAGCTCCTACAATGAGCAGTTCTTC CSARAGGSSYNEQFF TRBD2 TRBJ2-1 TRBV20-1 few 15
TGTGCCAGCAGTTCGACAGTTTACGAGCAGTACTTC CASSSTVYEQYF - TRBJ2-7 TRBV28 - 12
TGTGCCAGCAGTCACGGCGAAAACACCATATATTTT CASSHGENTIYF - TRBJ1-3 TRBV6-2/TRBV6-3 - 12
TGTGCCAGCAACCCGGGCAGCCGTCGCTCTGGAAACACCATATATTTT CASNPGSRRSGNTIYF - TRBJ1-3 TRBV7-9 - 16
TGTGCCAGCAGGTCGAAAGGGTGGGGAGGGACCCAGTACTTC CASRSKGWGGTQYF - TRBJ2-5 TRBV12-3/TRBV12-4 - 14
TGTGCCAGCACCAAGAGGGCTAAAGAGACCCAGTACTTC CASTKRAKETQYF - TRBJ2-5 TRBV6-1 - 13
TGTGCCAGCAGCCCTCGGCTAGCGGGGGAAGAGACCCAGTACTTC CASSPRLAGEETQYF TRBD2 TRBJ2-5 TRBV7-6 few 15
TGTGCCAGCAGTGTTGTGGGACTAGCGGGAGGGAAGCTGAACACCGGGGAGCTGTTTTTT CASSVVGLAGGKLNTGELFF TRBD2 TRBJ2-2 TRBV2 - 20
TGTGCCAGTAGGCGGCAGGGTGTCGCTGGGGCCAACGTCCTGACTTTC CASRRQGVAGANVLTF - TRBJ2-6 TRBV19 - 16
TGTGCCAGCAGTCCGGCAAAGGCTGAAGCTTTCTTT CASSPAKAEAFF - TRBJ1-1 TRBV7-9 - 12
TGTGCCAGCAGCCGCCGAGGAGGGGGGGACCTCTACGAGCAGTACTTC CASSRRGGGDLYEQYF - TRBJ2-7 TRBV7-2 many 16
TGTGCCAGCAGTCAGGACAGGTGGGACTATGGCTACACCTTC CASSQDRWDYGYTF TRBD1 TRBJ1-2 TRBV12-3/TRBV12-4 - 14
TGTGCCAGTAGCAGGGATGGGGAGACCCAGTACTTC CASSRDGETQYF - TRBJ2-5 TRBV19 once 12
TGTGCCACCAGCCCGACGCCGGGACTAGCGGGAGGGCCTGAGCAGTACTTC CATSPTPGLAGGPEQYF TRBD2 TRBJ2-7 TRBV15 - 17
TGTGCCAGCAGCTTAGGTACCGCAGGTCGTGGTGAAAAACTGTTTTTT CASSLGTAGRGEKLFF - TRBJ1-4 TRBV11-2 few 16
TGTGCCAGTAGTATCCGGCAGGGTTCGGTACCAGATACGCAGTATTTT CASSIRQGSVPDTQYF - TRBJ2-3 TRBV19 - 16
TGTGCCAGCAGCTACGACAGGGGAAATTCACCCCTCCACTTT CASSYDRGNSPLHF TRBD1 TRBJ1-6 TRBV7-2 - 14
TGTGCCAGCATACGCGGACTCACAGATACGCAGTATTTT CASIRGLTDTQYF - TRBJ2-3 TRBV7-8 many 13
TGTGCCGGGAGCTGGGACTTCAATGAGCAGTTCTTC CAGSWDFNEQFF - TRBJ2-1 TRBV10-3 - 12
TGTGCCAGCAGCTCCCGACGGCAACACGAGCAGTACTTC CASSSRRQHEQYF - TRBJ2-7 TRBV7-8 - 13
TGTGCCAGCAGCGTACTAAGTGGCTCCTACGAGCAGTACTTC CASSVLSGSYEQYF - TRBJ2-7 TRBV9 few 14
TGTGCCAGCCCTGTCGCCGGCAGCAGCACAGATACGCAGTATTTT CASPVAGSSTDTQYF - TRBJ2-3 TRBV2 few 15
TGTGCCATCAGTGAGCCGCAACCGACCTCCGGAAACACCATATATTTT CAISEPQPTSGNTIYF - TRBJ1-3 TRBV10-3 - 16
TGTGCCAGCAGTGTGATTAACCCGTACCAAGAGACCCAGTACTTC CASSVINPYQETQYF - TRBJ2-5 TRBV6-6 - 15
TGTGCCAGCTCACCGGCATCGCCTAATTCACCCCTCCACTTT CASSPASPNSPLHF - TRBJ1-6 TRBV18 - 14
TGCGCCAGCAGGCTGGACAGGGGGGAAGGTACTGAAGCTTTCTTT CASRLDRGEGTEAFF TRBD1 TRBJ1-1 TRBV10-1 - 15
TGTGCCAGCAGTGGGATAGCGATAAAGACCCAGTACTTC CASSGIAIKTQYF - TRBJ2-5 TRBV6-1 - 13
TGTGCCAGCAGCCCGAGCCCGGACAACTACGAGCAGTACTTC CASSPSPDNYEQYF - TRBJ2-7 TRBV7-2 few 14
TGTGCCAGCAACCAACAGGGACTTGGAAACACCATATATTTT CASNQQGLGNTIYF - TRBJ1-3 TRBV28 once 14
TGTGCCAGCAGTTCCCGGACTAGCGGGGGCCTCTCCTACAATGAGCAGTTCTTC CASSSRTSGGLSYNEQFF TRBD2 TRBJ2-1 TRBV6-2/TRBV6-3 few 18
TGTGCCAGCAGCGATGGGTTTTTTGAAGCTTTCTTT CASSDGFFEAFF - TRBJ1-1 TRBV2 - 12
TGTGCCAGCAGCCAGGACAGTTATAATTCACCCCTCCACTTT CASSQDSYNSPLHF - TRBJ1-6 TRBV7-9 - 14
TGCAGCGTTGAAGCGGGGGCAGGAGAGACCCAGTACTTC CSVEAGAGETQYF - TRBJ2-5 TRBV29-1 - 13
TGTGCCAGCAGCCCCGTACAGGCTTACGAGCAGTACTTC CASSPVQAYEQYF - TRBJ2-7 TRBV7-9 - 13
TGTGCCAGCAGCTTAGGTGGCGCTGATGGGGAAAAACTGTTTTTT CASSLGGADGEKLFF - TRBJ1-4 TRBV7-2 many 15
TGTGCCAGTAGTATATTATGGACAGGGCGAGCCACCGGGGAGCTGTTTTTT CASSILWTGRATGELFF TRBD1 TRBJ2-2 TRBV19 - 17
TGTGCCAGTAGCATCTCCTCCGGGGGACAGGGGTCCGGGGAGCTGTTTTTT CASSISSGGQGSGELFF TRBD1 TRBJ2-2 TRBV19 - 17
TGTGCCAGCAGCCGGGCGACTAGCGGGACTCAAGAGACCCAGTACTTC CASSRATSGTQETQYF TRBD2 TRBJ2-5 TRBV6-2/TRBV6-3 few 16
TGTGCCAGCAGTTTAGCGGGGGACTACAATGAGCAGTTCTTC CASSLAGDYNEQFF TRBD2 TRBJ2-1 TRBV27 many 14
TGTGCCAGCAGCTTAGGGGTCAGGGGGCGAAACATTCAGTACTTC CASSLGVRGRNIQYF TRBD1 TRBJ2-4 TRBV7-2 many 15
TGTGCCAGCAACATAAAAGGGACTACTGGCTACACCTTC CASNIKGTTGYTF - TRBJ1-2 TRBV6-1 many 13
TGCAGCGTTGAGGGAGGGCGGAATTACGAGCAGTACTTC CSVEGGRNYEQYF TRBD2 TRBJ2-7 TRBV29-1 few 13
TGTGCCAGCAGCCCGAAGGGACATAACCTCAAAAACATTCAGTACTTC CASSPKGHNLKNIQYF - TRBJ2-4 TRBV7-2 few 16